This T cell receptor (beta chain) is drawn from a study of blood T cell repertoires in COVID-19. Symptom resolution, clearance, or two negative PCRs marked donors in Cohort 3 as recovered. Germline assignment: CDR1 LNHDA and CDR2 SQIVND (reference sequence). The V gene end was trimmed by 10 bases and the J gene end by 7 bases; junction bases not matched to a gene: 4. CDR3 size: 13 residues. In the study's own analysis: Reference gene primer amplification gave nucleated cell count estimates. Repertoires were generated with immunoSEQ multiplex PCR, while TCRdb's copy carries only in-frame clones and drops some. V and J calls and clone size are given by that table; D and trimming were obtained from the DNA. Of 150,000 or so clones in the sample, more than 75% were seen once. This clone showed up many times.

This clonotype was obtained from a man aged 35 to 55 who had recovered from COVID-19. V usage is TRBV19 and J usage is TRBJ1-6; 10 nucleotides align to TRBD1. Source material: PBMCs or T cells enriched from blood (not recorded which). CDR3 bases: TGTGCCACCAGGGGACAGGGGAATTCACCCCTCCACTTT. It specifies CATRGQGNSPLHF.